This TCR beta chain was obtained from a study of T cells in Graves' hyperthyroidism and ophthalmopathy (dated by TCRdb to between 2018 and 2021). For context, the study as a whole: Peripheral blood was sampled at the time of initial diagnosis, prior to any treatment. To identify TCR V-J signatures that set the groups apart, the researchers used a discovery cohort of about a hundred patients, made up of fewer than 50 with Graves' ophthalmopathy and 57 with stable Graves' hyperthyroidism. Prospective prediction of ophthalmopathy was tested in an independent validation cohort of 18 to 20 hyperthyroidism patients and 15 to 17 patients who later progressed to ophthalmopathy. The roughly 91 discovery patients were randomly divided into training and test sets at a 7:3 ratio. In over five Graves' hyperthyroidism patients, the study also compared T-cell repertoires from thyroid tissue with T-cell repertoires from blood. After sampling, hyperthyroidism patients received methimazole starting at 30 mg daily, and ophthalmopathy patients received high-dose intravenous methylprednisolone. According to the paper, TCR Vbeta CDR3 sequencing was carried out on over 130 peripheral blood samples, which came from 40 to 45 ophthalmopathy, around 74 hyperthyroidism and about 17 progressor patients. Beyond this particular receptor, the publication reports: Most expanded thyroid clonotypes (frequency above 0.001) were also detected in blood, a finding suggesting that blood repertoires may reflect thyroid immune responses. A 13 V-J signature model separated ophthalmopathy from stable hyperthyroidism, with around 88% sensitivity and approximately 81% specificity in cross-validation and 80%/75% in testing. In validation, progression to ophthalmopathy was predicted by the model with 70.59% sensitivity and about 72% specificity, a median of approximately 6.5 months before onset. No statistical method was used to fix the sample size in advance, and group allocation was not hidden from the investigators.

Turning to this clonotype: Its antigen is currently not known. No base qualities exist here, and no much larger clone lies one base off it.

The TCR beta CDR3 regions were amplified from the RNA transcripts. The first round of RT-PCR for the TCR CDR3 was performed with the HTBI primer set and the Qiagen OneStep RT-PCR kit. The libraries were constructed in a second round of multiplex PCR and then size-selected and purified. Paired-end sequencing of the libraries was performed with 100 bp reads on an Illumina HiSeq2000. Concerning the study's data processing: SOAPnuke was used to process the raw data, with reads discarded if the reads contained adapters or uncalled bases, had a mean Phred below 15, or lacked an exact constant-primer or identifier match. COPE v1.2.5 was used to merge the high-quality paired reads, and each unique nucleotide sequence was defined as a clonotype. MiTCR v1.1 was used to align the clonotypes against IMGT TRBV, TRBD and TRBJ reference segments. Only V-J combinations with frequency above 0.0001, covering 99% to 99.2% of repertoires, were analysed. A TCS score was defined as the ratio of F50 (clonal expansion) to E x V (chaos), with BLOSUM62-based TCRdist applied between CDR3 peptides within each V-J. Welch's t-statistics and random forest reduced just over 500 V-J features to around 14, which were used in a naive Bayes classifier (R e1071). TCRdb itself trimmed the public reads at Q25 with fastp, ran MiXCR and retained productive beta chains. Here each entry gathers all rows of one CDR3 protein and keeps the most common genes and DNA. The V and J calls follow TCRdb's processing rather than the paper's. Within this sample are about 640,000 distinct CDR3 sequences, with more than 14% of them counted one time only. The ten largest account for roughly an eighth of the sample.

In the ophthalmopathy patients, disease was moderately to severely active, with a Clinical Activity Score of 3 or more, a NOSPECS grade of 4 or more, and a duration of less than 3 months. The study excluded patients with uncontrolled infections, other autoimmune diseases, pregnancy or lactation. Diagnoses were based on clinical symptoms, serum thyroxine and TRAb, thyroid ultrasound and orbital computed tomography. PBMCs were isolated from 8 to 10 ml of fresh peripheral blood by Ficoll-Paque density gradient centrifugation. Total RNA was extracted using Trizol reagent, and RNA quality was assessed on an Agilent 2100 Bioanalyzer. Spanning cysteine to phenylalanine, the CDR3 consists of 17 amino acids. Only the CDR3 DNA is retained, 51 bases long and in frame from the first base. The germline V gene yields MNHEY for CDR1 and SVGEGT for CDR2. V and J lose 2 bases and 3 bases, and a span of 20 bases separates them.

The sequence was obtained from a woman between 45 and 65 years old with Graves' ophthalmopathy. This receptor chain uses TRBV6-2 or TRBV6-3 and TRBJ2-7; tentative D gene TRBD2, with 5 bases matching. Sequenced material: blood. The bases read TGTGCCAGCAGTTACCCCAAATTAGCGAGACGTATCTACGAGCAGTACTTC. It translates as CASSYPKLARRIYEQYF.